The source of this T cell receptor (beta chain) is a study of tumor and adjacent non-tumor tissue in lung cancer. About the study: Stage I to III disease affected ten to eleven men and 5 women aged about 30 to 76.

CDR1 is MNHEY, CDR2 SVGAGI, per germline. Trimming shortened V by 2 bases and J by 6 bases, and 12 bases separated the two germline ends. The CDR3 runs to 14 residues. This sample's RNA came from whole unsorted tissue. The library came from three nested PCR rounds adapted from ARM-PCR protocols. TCRdb re-analysed the multiplex PCR reads in MiXCR, keeping a single row per CDR3 protein. The repertoire holds under 150,000 distinct CDR3 sequences, about 71% seen once, with roughly 18% in the top ten. The sequenced material came from lung tumor tissue. The receptor comes from a man aged 60 to 69 with small cell lung cancer. The chain uses TRBV6-5 and TRBJ2-3; perhaps TRBD2 as D (6 bases). CDR3 in amino acids: CASSYGRRKDTQYF. The CDR3 coding sequence is TGTGCCAGCAGTTACGGGAGGAGAAAGGATACGCAGTATTTT.